A selection of T cell receptor beta chains follows, all from one sample in a study of vaccination and CD4 T cells after COVID-19. TCRdb passed the PCR reads through MiXCR, listing each CDR3 protein once. The sample records about 12,000 distinct CDR3 sequences, more than 30% being singletons. These TCRs are of unknown antigen specificity. The sequencing used CD4+ T cells from blood, cultured in vitro, collected after SARS-CoV-2 vaccination. The source is a human donor who had recovered from COVID-19. Both conserved end residues are part of each CDR3. The D gene is left open where the match is weak. Expanded clones get a size class; other rows say once, few or many, or leave the size out.

j_gene | v_gene | d_gene | abundance | CDR3aa | CDR3nt
TRBJ2-2 | TRBV29-1 | - | - | CSAVAVWDGELFF | TGCAGCGCCGTAGCGGTCTGGGATGGGGAGCTGTTTTTT
TRBJ2-3 | TRBV28 | - | few | CASSDLIRGLNDTDTQYF | TGTGCCAGCAGCGATCTCATCCGGGGACTGAACGACACAGATACGCAGTATTTT
TRBJ1-1 | TRBV29-1 | - | - | CSVGGTEAFF | TGCAGCGTTGGTGGGACTGAAGCTTTCTTT
TRBJ2-7 | TRBV20-1 | - | - | CSASWGTYEQYF | TGCAGTGCTAGTTGGGGGACCTACGAGCAGTACTTC
TRBJ2-3 | TRBV5-1 | TRBD1 | - | CASSSGQVVQADTQYF | TGCGCCAGCAGCTCGGGACAGGTAGTCCAAGCAGATACGCAGTATTTT
TRBJ2-1 | TRBV4-3 | TRBD2 | - | CASSQEATGGPGYNEQFF | TGCGCCAGCAGCCAAGAAGCGACGGGAGGGCCCGGGTACAATGAGCAGTTCTTC
TRBJ1-2 | TRBV18 | - | - | CASSPQGTEIGGYTF | TGTGCCAGCTCACCACAGGGGACCGAAATTGGCGGCTACACCTTC
TRBJ1-3 | TRBV7-2 | - | - | CASSLVRAGNTIYF | TGTGCCAGCAGCTTAGTGAGGGCTGGAAACACCATATATTTT
TRBJ2-6 | TRBV20-1 | - | - | CSARDLGANVLTF | TGCAGTGCTAGAGATTTAGGGGCCAACGTCCTGACTTTC
TRBJ2-3 | TRBV7-3 | - | few | CASSLSPTGRVDTQYF | TGTGCCAGCAGCTTAAGTCCCACAGGGAGGGTAGATACGCAGTATTTT
TRBJ1-2 | TRBV27 | - | few | CASSLSPGSLRGYTF | TGTGCCAGCAGTTTATCCCCAGGCTCCTTGCGAGGCTACACCTTC
TRBJ2-1 | TRBV6-5 | - | few | CASSSPWGSEGNEQFF | TGTGCCAGCAGTTCGCCTTGGGGGTCGGAGGGCAATGAGCAGTTCTTC
TRBJ2-7 | TRBV19 | TRBD1 | few | CASSQAGTGIYEQYF | TGTGCCAGTAGTCAAGCCGGGACAGGGATCTACGAGCAGTACTTC
TRBJ2-3 | TRBV5-4 | TRBD2 | - | CASSQAGGPRADTQYF | TGTGCCAGCAGCCAAGCGGGAGGGCCGAGGGCAGATACGCAGTATTTT
TRBJ1-4 | TRBV20-1 | - | - | CSAGRIQGGEKLFF | TGCAGTGCTGGAAGGATACAGGGAGGCGAAAAACTGTTTTTT
TRBJ1-2 | TRBV18 | TRBD1 | few | CASSLAQGADYGYTF | TGTGCCAGCTCACTGGCACAGGGGGCTGACTATGGCTACACCTTC
TRBJ2-2 | TRBV20-1 | TRBD1 | - | CSAPGGAGTGELFF | TGCAGTGCTCCAGGGGGCGCGGGGACCGGGGAGCTGTTTTTT
TRBJ2-7 | TRBV4-2 | TRBD2 | - | CASSQEGLAGTYEQYF | TGTGCCAGCAGCCAAGAAGGATTAGCGGGAACCTACGAGCAGTACTTC
TRBJ1-6 | TRBV7-9 | TRBD1 | - | CASSFGTGVNSPLHF | TGTGCCAGCAGCTTCGGGACAGGAGTTAATTCACCCCTCCACTTT
TRBJ1-6 | TRBV10-1 | - | - | CASSDVGERNSPLHF | TGCGCCAGCAGTGATGTGGGGGAAAGGAATTCACCCCTCCACTTT
TRBJ2-1 | TRBV24-1 | TRBD1 | - | CATSDPGQGSYNEQFF | TGTGCCACCAGTGACCCTGGACAGGGATCCTACAATGAGCAGTTCTTC
TRBJ2-5 | TRBV6-1 | - | - | CASRRGGQPGGETQYF | TGTGCCAGTAGACGTGGGGGACAACCCGGGGGGGAGACCCAGTACTTC
TRBJ1-2 | TRBV28 | TRBD1 | - | CASSPTGGRGYTF | TGTGCCAGCAGCCCGACAGGGGGCAGGGGCTACACCTTC
TRBJ1-2 | TRBV28 | TRBD1 | few | CASSLGGGSGYGYTF | TGTGCCAGCAGTTTAGGAGGGGGCTCGGGCTATGGCTACACCTTC
TRBJ2-1 | TRBV7-2 | TRBD2 | - | CASSFPAGGSYNEQFF | TGTGCCAGCAGCTTCCCAGCGGGAGGCTCCTACAATGAGCAGTTCTTC
TRBJ1-5 | TRBV7-2 | - | - | CASSLAPGNQPQHF | TGTGCCAGCAGCTTGGCGCCAGGCAATCAGCCCCAGCATTTT
TRBJ2-7 | TRBV11-2 | - | - | CASSSVWEQYF | TGTGCCAGCAGCTCCGTCTGGGAGCAGTACTTC
TRBJ1-3 | TRBV10-3 | - | - | CAISPGVGNTIYF | TGTGCCATCAGTCCTGGGGTCGGAAACACCATATATTTT
TRBJ1-5 | TRBV27 | - | - | CASSLAGAYNQPQHF | TGTGCCAGCAGTTTAGCCGGGGCGTACAATCAGCCCCAGCATTTT
TRBJ2-7 | TRBV7-8 | TRBD2 | - | CASSSPSGVAGGYEQYF | TGTGCCAGCAGCTCCCCGTCCGGGGTAGCGGGAGGGTACGAGCAGTACTTC
TRBJ2-7 | TRBV6-5 | TRBD1 | few | CASSSPGQGAYEQYF | TGTGCCAGCAGTTCCCCGGGACAGGGGGCCTACGAGCAGTACTTC
TRBJ1-2 | TRBV6-5 | TRBD1 | - | CASSYSNQAGGARGGYTF | TGTGCCAGCAGTTACTCGAATCAGGCAGGGGGCGCCCGGGGTGGCTACACCTTC
TRBJ1-3 | TRBV28 | - | - | CASSPPGPISGNTIYF | TGTGCCAGCAGTCCCCCCGGGCCGATCTCTGGAAACACCATATATTTT
TRBJ1-2 | TRBV19 | TRBD1 | - | CASSIGTAYGYTF | TGTGCCAGTAGTATCGGGACAGCCTATGGCTACACCTTC
TRBJ1-4 | TRBV7-2 | - | - | CASSVGSAGEKLFF | TGTGCCAGCAGCGTCGGTTCTGCGGGCGAAAAACTGTTTTTT
TRBJ1-5 | TRBV19 | - | few | CASSTLGGGTDSNQPQHF | TGTGCCAGTAGTACCTTAGGTGGGGGGACCGATAGCAATCAGCCCCAGCATTTT
TRBJ2-3 | TRBV7-7 | TRBD1 | - | CASSLAKQGTQYF | TGTGCTAGCAGCTTAGCTAAACAGGGGACGCAGTATTTT
TRBJ1-5 | TRBV28 | - | - | CASSFSALNQPQHF | TGTGCCAGCAGTTTCTCAGCTCTCAATCAGCCCCAGCATTTT
TRBJ1-1 | TRBV20-1 | - | - | CSASRRDTEAFF | TGCAGTGCCTCCCGGCGGGACACTGAAGCTTTCTTT
TRBJ1-1 | TRBV7-2 | TRBD1 | few | CATRGTGGYTEAFF | TGTGCCACCCGGGGGACAGGGGGTTACACTGAAGCTTTCTTT